This paragraph reports one T cell receptor beta chain. In the authors' methods: Using reference gene primer amplification, nucleated cell counts were estimated. Profiled with immunoSEQ multiplex PCR; TCRdb holds only in-frame clones, not every one. That table furnishes V, J and clone size, whereas the DNA furnished D and trimming. Among 540,000 or so clones listed, around nine tenths were seen once. The sample belongs to a study of blood T cell repertoires in COVID-19. Across the whole study: From the United States, Italy and Spain came samples of acute and convalescent COVID-19.

CDR3 length: 15 residues. With V trimmed by 4 bases and J by 4 bases, 7 bases remained unmatched. The V gene's germline CDR1 is SNHLY and CDR2 FYNNEI. J is TRBJ1-5 and V is TRBV2; TRBD1 matches at 7 bases. The source material was peripheral blood. The source is a woman in her 50s with COVID-19, enrolled during active disease. CDR3 residues: CASSGTGRRNQPQHF. The CDR3 DNA is TGTGCCAGCAGTGGGACAGGAAGGCGAAATCAGCCCCAGCATTTT.